The source of this T cell receptor beta chain is a study of tumor-infiltrating lymphocytes in primary liver carcinoma. Germline DNA was extracted alongside blood RNA, which was obtained from unsorted whole blood. The researchers produced TCR beta cDNA from 500 to 550 ng total RNA with a constant-region primer. Three nested multiplex PCR rounds, a slightly modified ARM-PCR, produced the libraries for TCR beta. A C-beta reverse primer and TRBV1-TRBV30 forward primers served in each of the first two PCR rounds, at 9 to 10 cycles apiece. From the multiplex PCR reads, TCRdb called clonotypes with MiXCR, one entry per CDR3 protein. The data show about 310,000 distinct CDR3 sequences, 65% seen once. Note on this clonotype: A much larger clone is a single base away; this may be a read error.

Germline V gene data show CDR1 as SQVTM and CDR2 as ANQGSEA. The CDR3 totals 12 residues. Sequences were obtained from peripheral blood. This TCR was sampled from a man in his forties with primary liver carcinoma and hepatitis B virus infection. The chain has TRBV29-1 and TRBJ1-1, with D perhaps TRBD1 (5 bases). In DNA, the CDR3 is TGCAGAGCGGGACTCATGAACACTGAAGCTTTCTTT. It codes for CRAGLMNTEAFF. Filled out from reference TRBV29-1 and TRBJ1-1, the complete variable domain reads SAVISQKPSRDICQRGTSLTIQCQVDSQVTMMFWYRQQPGQSLTLIATANQGSEATYESGFVIDKFPISRPNLTFSTLTVSNMSPEDSSIYLCRAGLMNTEAFFGQGTRLTVV.